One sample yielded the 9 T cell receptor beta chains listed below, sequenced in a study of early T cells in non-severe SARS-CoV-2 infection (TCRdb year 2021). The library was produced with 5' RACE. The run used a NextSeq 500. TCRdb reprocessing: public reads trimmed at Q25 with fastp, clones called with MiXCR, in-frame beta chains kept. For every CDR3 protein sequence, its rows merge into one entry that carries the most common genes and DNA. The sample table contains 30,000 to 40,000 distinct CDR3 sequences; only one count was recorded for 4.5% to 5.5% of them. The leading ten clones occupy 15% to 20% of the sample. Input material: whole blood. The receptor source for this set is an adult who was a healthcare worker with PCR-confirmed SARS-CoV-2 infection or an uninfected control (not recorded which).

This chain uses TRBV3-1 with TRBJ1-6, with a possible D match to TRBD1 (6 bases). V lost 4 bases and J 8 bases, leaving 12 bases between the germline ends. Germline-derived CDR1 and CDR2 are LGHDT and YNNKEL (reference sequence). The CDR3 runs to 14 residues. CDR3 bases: TGTGCCAGCAGCCCCGGGGGCTCCGATTCACCCCTCCACTTT. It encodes CASSPGGSDSPLHF. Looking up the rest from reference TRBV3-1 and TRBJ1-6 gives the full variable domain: DTAVSQTPKYLVTQMGNDKSIKCEQNLGHDTMYWYKQDSKKFLKIMFSYNNKELIINETVPNRFSPKSPDKAHLNLHINSLELGDSAVYFCASSPGGSDSPLHFGNGTRLTVT.

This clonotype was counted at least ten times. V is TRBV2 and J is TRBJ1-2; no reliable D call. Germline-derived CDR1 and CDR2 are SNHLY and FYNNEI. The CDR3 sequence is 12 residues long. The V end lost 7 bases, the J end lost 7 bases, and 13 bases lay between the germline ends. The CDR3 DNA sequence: TGTGCCAGCACCGAGCAGCAGTCTGGCTACACCTTC. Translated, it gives CASTEQQSGYTF.

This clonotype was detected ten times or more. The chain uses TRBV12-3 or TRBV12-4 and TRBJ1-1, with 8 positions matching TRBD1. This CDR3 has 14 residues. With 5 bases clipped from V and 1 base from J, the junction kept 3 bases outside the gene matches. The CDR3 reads CASSPTGGNTEAFF. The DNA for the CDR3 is TGTGCCAGCAGTCCTACAGGGGGGAACACTGAAGCTTTCTTT.

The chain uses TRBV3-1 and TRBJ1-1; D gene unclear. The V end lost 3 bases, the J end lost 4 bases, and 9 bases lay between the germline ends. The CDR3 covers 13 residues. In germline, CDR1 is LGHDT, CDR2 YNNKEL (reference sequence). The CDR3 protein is CASSQESSTEAFF. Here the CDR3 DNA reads TGTGCCAGCAGCCAGGAATCGAGCACTGAAGCTTTCTTT. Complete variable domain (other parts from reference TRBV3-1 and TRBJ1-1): DTAVSQTPKYLVTQMGNDKSIKCEQNLGHDTMYWYKQDSKKFLKIMFSYNNKELIINETVPNRFSPKSPDKAHLNLHINSLELGDSAVYFCASSQESSTEAFFGQGTRLTVV.

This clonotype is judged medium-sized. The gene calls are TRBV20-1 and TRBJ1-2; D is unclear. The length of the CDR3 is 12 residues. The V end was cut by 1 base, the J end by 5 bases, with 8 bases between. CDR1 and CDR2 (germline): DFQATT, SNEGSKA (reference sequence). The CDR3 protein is CSARGDSYGYTF. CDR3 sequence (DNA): TGCAGTGCTAGAGGGGATTCATATGGCTACACCTTC.

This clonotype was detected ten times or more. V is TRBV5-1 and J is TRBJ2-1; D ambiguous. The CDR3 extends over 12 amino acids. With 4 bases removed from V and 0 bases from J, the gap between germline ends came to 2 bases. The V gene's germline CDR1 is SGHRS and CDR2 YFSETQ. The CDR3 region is CASSDSYNEQFF. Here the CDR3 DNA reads TGCGCCAGCAGCGACTCCTACAATGAGCAGTTCTTC.

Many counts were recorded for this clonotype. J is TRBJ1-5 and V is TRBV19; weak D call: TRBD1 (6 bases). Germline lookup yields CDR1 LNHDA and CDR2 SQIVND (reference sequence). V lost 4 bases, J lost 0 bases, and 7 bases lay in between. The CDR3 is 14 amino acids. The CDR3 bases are TGTGCCAGTAGTACACAGGGTAGCAATCAGCCCCAGCATTTT. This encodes CASSTQGSNQPQHF.

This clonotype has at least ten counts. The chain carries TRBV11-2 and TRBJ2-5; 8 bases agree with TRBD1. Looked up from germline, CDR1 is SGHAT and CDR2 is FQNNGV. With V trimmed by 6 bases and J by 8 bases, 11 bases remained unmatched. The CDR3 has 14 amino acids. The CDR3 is CASSSHRGDLTQYF. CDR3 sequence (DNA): TGTGCCAGCAGTAGTCACAGGGGGGATCTCACCCAGTACTTC.

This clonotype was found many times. The CDR3 coding sequence is TGTGCCAGCAGCTCAGGCGGGGGACGACGCTCTGGGGCCAACGTCCTGACTTTC. It encodes CASSSGGGRRSGANVLTF. The J gene is TRBJ2-6, the V gene TRBV7-9; 7 bases are a match to TRBD2. This CDR3 spans 18 amino acids. V lost 4 bases to trimming and J lost 0 bases; unmatched junction nucleotides: 9. Per the germline V gene, CDR1 is SEHNR and CDR2 is FQNEAQ (reference sequence).